This T cell receptor (beta chain) was identified during a study of blood T cell repertoires in COVID-19. This table comes from immunoSEQ multiplex PCR, and its TCRdb copy is limited to in-frame clones, with some not included. The table has 150,000 to 200,000 clones, around 80% seen once. There are 13 residues in the CDR3. In germline, CDR1 is SNHLY, CDR2 FYNNEI. The germline V and J ends were trimmed by 5 bases and 6 bases, with 14 bases remaining between them. The V gene is TRBV2, the J gene TRBJ2-7, with D uncertain. Sample: PBMCs or T cells enriched from blood (not recorded which). The receptor was isolated from a man in his forties or fifties who had recovered from COVID-19. This chain's CDR3 is CASSTTFSGEQYF. The CDR3 DNA is TGTGCCAGCAGTACGACCTTTTCGGGCGAGCAGTACTTC.